This paragraph covers one TCR beta chain sequence. The source of the sample is a study of T cells in Graves' hyperthyroidism and ophthalmopathy. Absence of ophthalmopathy progression within 18 months defined stable Graves' hyperthyroidism. Hyperthyroidism, newly diagnosed and lasting under 2 months, affected patients aged 18 to 65. The PBMCs were taken from more than 8 ml of fresh peripheral blood. Regions amplified from RNA transcripts were the TCR beta CDR3 regions. RT-PCR in the first round (using the HTBI primer set) targeted the TCR CDR3. In TCRdb, the multiplex PCR reads were re-called with MiXCR into one record per CDR3 protein. The table includes hundreds of thousands of distinct CDR3 sequences, about 38% detected once. The sample comprised blood. The TCR comes from a man aged 18 to 30 with Graves' hyperthyroidism.

CDR3 nucleotides: TGTGCCAGCAGCTTCCGGGTCCACACCGGGGAAATGACTAACTATGGCTACACCTTC. Translated: CASSFRVHTGEMTNYGYTF. The V gene is TRBV7-9, the J gene TRBJ1-2; D is unclear. Per germline, CDR1 SEHNR and CDR2 FQNEAQ (reference sequence). Between the trimmed V and J ends, which lost 3 bases and 0 bases, there was a span of 23 bases. The CDR3 sequence is 19 residues long.